This T cell receptor beta chain stems from a study of cytomegalovirus exposure and HLA in healthy donors. Across the study: Some 85 million unique TCRs from HLA-typed donors were held in an early data release.

Study findings and constraints: The productive fraction for most TCR beta V segments was about 87% or about 30% in an earlier analysis. A further, later analysis showed that HLA-associated TCR beta chains (compared with equally common others) were more clonally expanded. In a later analysis, parvovirus B19, influenza, CMV and Epstein-Barr virus appeared linked to several top co-occurrence clusters.

V dropped 2 bases and J dropped 4 bases, with 11 bases sitting between them. The CDR3 length is 14 residues. Germline V gene sequence: CDR1 MNHNS, CDR2 SASEGT. Concerning this clone itself: Antigen: not known.

Primers included in the PCR were 60 Vbeta and 13 Jbeta primers. TCRdb's table, derived via immunoSEQ multiplex PCR, lists solely in-frame clones and lacks some. Among under 300,000 clones, approximately 84% were seen once, and the ten largest hold roughly 2%. V is TRBV6-1 and J is TRBJ1-1; D gene uncertain. Sequenced material: PBMCs. The TCR was taken from a woman in her thirties or forties in good health and CMV-seropositive. Here the CDR3 reads CASSESWEGTEAFF. In nucleotides, the CDR3 is TGTGCCAGCAGTGAAAGTTGGGAGGGCACTGAAGCTTTCTTT.